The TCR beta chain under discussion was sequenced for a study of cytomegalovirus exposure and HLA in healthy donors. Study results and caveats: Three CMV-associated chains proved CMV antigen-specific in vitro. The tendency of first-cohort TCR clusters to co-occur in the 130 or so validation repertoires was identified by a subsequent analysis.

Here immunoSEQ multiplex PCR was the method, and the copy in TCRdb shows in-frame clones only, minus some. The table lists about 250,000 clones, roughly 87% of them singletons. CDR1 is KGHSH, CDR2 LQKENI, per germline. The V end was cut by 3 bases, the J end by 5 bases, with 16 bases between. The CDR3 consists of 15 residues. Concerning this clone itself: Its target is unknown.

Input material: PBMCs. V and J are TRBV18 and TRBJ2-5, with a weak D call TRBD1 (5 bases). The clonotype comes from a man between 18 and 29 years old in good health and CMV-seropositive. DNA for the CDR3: TGTGCCAGCTCACCTCCCGGACACTTTAGCGAGACCCAGTACTTC. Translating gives CASSPPGHFSETQYF. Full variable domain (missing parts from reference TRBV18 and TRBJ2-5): NAGVMQNPRHLVRRRGQEARLRCSPMKGHSHVYWYRQLPEEGLKFMVYLQKENIIDESGMPKERFSAEFPKEGPSILRIQQVVRGDSAAYFCASSPPGHFSETQYFGPGTRLLVL.